This T cell receptor beta chain was profiled in a study of blood T cell repertoires in COVID-19. Self-reported history from a screening survey and questionnaire set each donor's cohort. V shed 6 bases, J shed 5 bases, and the junction held 7 bases outside the gene matches. The CDR3 runs 15 residues. CDR1 is MNHEY, CDR2 SVGAGI, per germline. Per the original methods: The assay estimated nucleated cells by amplifying reference gene primers. The table came from immunoSEQ multiplex PCR; TCRdb's copy has only in-frame clones and leaves some out. The V and J calls and clone size were taken over from that table, and D and trimming were inferred from the DNA. Of under 350,000 clones in the sample, approximately 83% were seen once.

This chain links TRBV6-5 with TRBJ1-6; 7 nucleotides agree with TRBD1. The TCR sequence derives from a woman aged 40 to 50 with acute COVID-19. Sequences were obtained from PBMCs or T cells enriched from blood (not recorded which). The DNA of the CDR3 is TGTGCCAGCAGCCGACAGGGTCAAGATAATTCACCCCTCCACTTT. This codes for CASSRQGQDNSPLHF.